Listed here are 17 T cell receptor beta chains from one sample, sequenced in a study of early T cells in non-severe SARS-CoV-2 infection. Via MiXCR, TCRdb re-called the 5' RACE reads, giving one row per CDR3 protein. This sample has tens of thousands of distinct CDR3 sequences, with 4% to 5.5% found just once. The sample comprised whole blood. These TCRs come from an adult who was a healthcare worker with PCR-confirmed SARS-CoV-2 infection or an uninfected control (not recorded which).

A note on this clonotype: This may arise from a read error, as a much more abundant clone is one base away. In this CDR3 the conserved last residue, phenylalanine or tryptophan, is missing, so a read error is likely. This chain connects TRBV29-1 to TRBJ1-1; D perhaps matches TRBD1 (6 bases). This CDR3 has 13 amino acids. The germline V gene encodes CDR1 SQVTM and CDR2 ANQGSEA. The V and J ends lost 7 bases and 3 bases respectively, with 15 bases between them. CDR3 sequence: CSARTGMDTEAFS. CDR3 bases: TGCAGCGCGAGAACAGGGATGGACACTGAAGCTTTCTCT.

In this sample, this clonotype turned up a few times. This chain's CDR3 is CASSISAGGSTDTQYF. The DNA for the CDR3 is TGTGCCAGTAGTATTTCGGCGGGAGGGAGCACAGATACGCAGTATTTT. The chain combines TRBV19 with TRBJ2-3, with 9 positions matching TRBD2. CDR1 LNHDA and CDR2 SQIVND come from the germline V gene (reference sequence). Trimming took 3 bases from V and 0 from J; bases not matched to a gene: 4. The CDR3 loop spans 16 amino acids. Based on the CDR3 plus reference TRBV19 and TRBJ2-3, the full variable domain is DGGITQSPKYLFRKEGQNVTLSCEQNLNHDAMYWYRQDPGQGLRLIYYSQIVNDFQKGDIAEGYSVSREKKESFPLTVTSAQKNPTAFYLCASSISAGGSTDTQYFGPGTRLTVL.

This clonotype was seen repeatedly, ten times or more. The gene calls are TRBV6-1 and TRBJ2-5; D not certain. Germline V gives CDR1 MNHNS, CDR2 SASEGT. V was trimmed by 6 bases and J by 5 bases, leaving 16 bases between them. The CDR3 loop spans 14 amino acids. The CDR3 here is CASSWGGRSETQYF. CDR3 DNA: TGTGCCAGCAGCTGGGGTGGACGGTCGGAGACCCAGTACTTC.

This clonotype was detected ten times or more. The V and J genes are TRBV18 and TRBJ2-1; D may be TRBD1 (5 bases). Germline CDR1 KGHSH, CDR2 LQKENI. The germline V and J ends were trimmed by 3 bases and 6 bases, with 12 bases remaining between them. This CDR3 is built from 14 residues. The CDR3 is CASSPMAGFNEQFF. The CDR3 DNA sequence: TGTGCCAGCTCACCCATGGCAGGGTTCAATGAGCAGTTCTTC.

The CDR3 DNA sequence: TGTGCCAGCAGCCAGCCCGCAGACACCGGGGAGCTGTTTTTT. It is translated as CASSQPADTGELFF. The chain joins TRBV6-8 to TRBJ2-2; D remains ambiguous. The CDR3 covers 14 residues. CDR1 and CDR2 from the germline V gene are MNHGY and SAAAGT. V was pared by 6 bases and J by 3 bases, with 11 bases between.

This clonotype was detected ten times or more. This chain uses TRBV7-2 with TRBJ1-5; a possible D gene is TRBD1 (6 bases). The V gene's germline CDR1 is SGHTA and CDR2 FQGNSA. Trimming pared 6 bases from V and 5 bases from J, leaving 17 bases between. This CDR3 comprises 15 residues. CDR3 residues: CASRPTGNRDQPQHF. The DNA of the CDR3 is TGTGCCAGCAGGCCAACAGGGAATAGGGATCAGCCCCAGCATTTT.

This clonotype was detected a few times. This chain connects TRBV5-5 to TRBJ2-3; D is undetermined. Trimming stripped 0 bases from V and 0 bases from J, with 8 bases between. CDR1 is SGHKS and CDR2 is YYEKEE in the germline V gene (reference sequence). The CDR3 sequence is 15 residues long. The CDR3 DNA reads as TGTGCCAGCAGCTTGGCCCCAACTAGCACAGATACGCAGTATTTT. Its protein product is CASSLAPTSTDTQYF.

The chain has TRBV5-5 and TRBJ1-6; 9 nucleotides align to TRBD1. Germline CDR1 reads SGHKS; CDR2 reads YYEKEE (reference sequence). The CDR3 length is 13 residues. V lost 3 bases to trimming and J lost 10 bases; unmatched junction nucleotides: 2. The CDR3 sequence is CASSWTGDSPLHF. In DNA, the CDR3 is TGTGCCAGCAGCTGGACAGGGGACTCACCCCTCCACTTT.

In its sample, this clonotype was seen many times. The V call is TRBV10-3, the J call TRBJ2-1, with D tentatively TRBD1 (5 bases). Trimming shortened V by 8 bases and J by 3 bases, and 20 bases separated the two germline ends. The CDR3 is made up of 16 amino acids. Germline assignment: CDR1 ENHRY and CDR2 SYGVKD. As DNA, the CDR3 is TGTGCCATCTCCCCGACCGACAGAAGCATCTACAATGAGCAGTTCTTC. This encodes CAISPTDRSIYNEQFF.

This clonotype was detected ten times or more. This chain links TRBV5-1 with TRBJ2-1; perhaps TRBD2 as D (6 bases). Trimming pared 0 bases from V and 0 bases from J, leaving 13 bases between. The germline V gene has CDR1 SGHRS and CDR2 YFSETQ. CDR3 length: 17 residues. The CDR3 here is CASSLVGGTSSYNEQFF. CDR3 coding DNA: TGCGCCAGCAGCTTGGTCGGAGGGACGAGCTCCTACAATGAGCAGTTCTTC.

This clonotype was recorded many times. This rearrangement joins TRBV5-6 to TRBJ1-1, with D uncertain. The CDR3 has 12 amino acids. Trimming cost V 4 bases and J 6 bases, with 10 bases left between them. The germline CDR1 and CDR2 sequences are SGHDT and YYEEEE. The CDR3 nucleotides read TGTGCCAGCAGCGCACAGATCGCTGAAGCTTTCTTT. It specifies CASSAQIAEAFF.

This clonotype has more than one count but fewer than ten. This chain links TRBV20-1 with TRBJ2-2; D is ambiguous. The CDR3 has 16 amino acids. Germline V lookup: CDR1 DFQATT, CDR2 SNEGSKA (reference sequence). V lost 3 bases, J lost 0 bases, and 14 bases lay in between. This CDR3 is CSARKPDQPNTGELFF. DNA of the CDR3: TGCAGTGCTAGGAAGCCAGACCAACCGAACACCGGGGAGCTGTTTTTT.

This clonotype was detected ten times or more. This rearrangement joins TRBV5-1 to TRBJ2-2; no firm D call. Germline V CDR1 and CDR2: SGHRS, YFSETQ. Trimming pared 0 bases from V and 7 bases from J, leaving 4 bases between. The CDR3 has 12 amino acids. CDR3 sequence reads: CASSLVGGELFF. Here the CDR3 DNA reads TGCGCCAGCAGCTTGGTCGGCGGGGAGCTGTTTTTT.

This clonotype was observed many times. V and J are TRBV6-1 and TRBJ2-2; no firm D call. Trimming took off 1 base at V and 4 bases at J, with 7 bases between the two ends. There are 14 residues in the CDR3. Per germline, CDR1 MNHNS and CDR2 SASEGT. The CDR3 is CASSEGQITGELFF. The CDR3 DNA reads as TGTGCCAGCAGTGAAGGGCAGATCACCGGGGAGCTGTTTTTT.

This clonotype was counted ten times or more. Here the CDR3 DNA reads TGTGCCAGCAGACCGCTCCGGACAGACAAAGAGGGCTACACCTTC. Its translation is CASRPLRTDKEGYTF. V usage is TRBV25-1 and J usage is TRBJ1-2; weak D call: TRBD1 (6 bases). The CDR3 contains 15 residues. The germline V gene encodes CDR1 MGHDK and CDR2 SYGVNS. Trimming left V 6 bases short and J 8 bases short, with 22 bases between.

The sample holds many counts of this clonotype. The rearrangement uses TRBV11-2 and TRBJ2-3, with 8 nucleotides matching TRBD2. Germline lookup yields CDR1 SGHAT and CDR2 FQNNGV. J lost 4 bases, V lost 3 bases, and 9 bases had no gene match. There are 16 residues in the CDR3. The CDR3 region is CASSLVGTRTSDTQYF. The CDR3 DNA follows: TGTGCCAGCAGCTTGGTGGGGACTAGAACGTCAGATACGCAGTATTTT. Using reference TRBV11-2 and TRBJ2-3 for the parts outside the CDR3, the full variable domain is EAGVAQSPRYKIIEKRQSVAFWCNPISGHATLYWYQQILGQGPKLLIQFQNNGVVDDSQLPKDRFSAERLKGVDSTLKIQPAKLEDSAVYLCASSLVGTRTSDTQYFGPGTRLTVL.

This clonotype appeared many times. V gene TRBV7-9 combines with J gene TRBJ2-7; no clear D. Trimming removed 5 bases at V and 5 bases at J, with 7 bases between. This CDR3 spans 11 amino acids. Germline-derived CDR1 and CDR2 are SEHNR and FQNEAQ (reference sequence). The CDR3: CASSDDNEQYF. The DNA for the CDR3 is TGTGCCAGCAGCGACGACAACGAGCAGTACTTC.